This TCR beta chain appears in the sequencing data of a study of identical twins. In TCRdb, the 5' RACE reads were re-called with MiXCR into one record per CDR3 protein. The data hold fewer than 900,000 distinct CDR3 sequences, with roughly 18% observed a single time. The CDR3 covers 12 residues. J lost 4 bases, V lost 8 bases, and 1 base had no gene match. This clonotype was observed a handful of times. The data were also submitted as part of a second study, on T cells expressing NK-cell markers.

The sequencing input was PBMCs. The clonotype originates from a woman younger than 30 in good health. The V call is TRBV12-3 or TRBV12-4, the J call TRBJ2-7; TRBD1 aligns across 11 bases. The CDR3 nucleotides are TGTGCCAGCGGACAGGGGGCTTACGAGCAGTACTTC. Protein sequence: CASGQGAYEQYF.